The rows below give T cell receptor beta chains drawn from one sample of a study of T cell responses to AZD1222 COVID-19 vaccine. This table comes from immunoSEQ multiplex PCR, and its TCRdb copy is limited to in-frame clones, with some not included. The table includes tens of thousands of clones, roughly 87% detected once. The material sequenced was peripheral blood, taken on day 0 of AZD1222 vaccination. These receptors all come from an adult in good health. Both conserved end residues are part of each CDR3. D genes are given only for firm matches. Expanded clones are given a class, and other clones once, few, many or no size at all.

CDR3 protein: CASSPQGADTQYF
CDR3 DNA: TGTGCCAGCAGCCCACAGGGAGCAGATACGCAGTATTTT
V gene: TRBV28
D gene: .
clone size: .
J gene: TRBJ2-3

CDR3 protein: CASSATSGRNYNEQFF
CDR3 DNA: TGTGCCAGTAGTGCGACTAGCGGGAGGAATTACAATGAGCAGTTCTTC
V gene: TRBV19
D gene: TRBD2
clone size: .
J gene: TRBJ2-1

CDR3 protein: CASSPGLAGVADTGELFF
CDR3 DNA: TGTGCCAGCAGTCCAGGACTAGCGGGAGTGGCGGACACCGGGGAGCTGTTTTTT
V gene: TRBV28
D gene: TRBD2
clone size: .
J gene: TRBJ2-2

CDR3 protein: CASSLDGGGTNYDYTF
CDR3 DNA: TGTGCCAGCAGCTTAGATGGTGGGGGTACTAACTATGACTACACCTTC
V gene: TRBV7-2
D gene: .
clone size: .
J gene: TRBJ1-2

CDR3 protein: CARQVSENSPLHF
CDR3 DNA: TGTGCCAGACAGGTCTCGGAAAATTCACCCCTCCACTTT
V gene: TRBV19
D gene: .
clone size: .
J gene: TRBJ1-6

CDR3 protein: CASSQGGAGGQKQYF
CDR3 DNA: TGTGCCAGCAGTCAAGGGGGAGCGGGAGGGCAAAAACAGTACTTC
V gene: TRBV28
D gene: TRBD2
clone size: .
J gene: TRBJ2-7

CDR3 protein: CASSYRGIGDEAFF
CDR3 DNA: TGTGCCAGCAGCTACAGGGGAATTGGTGATGAAGCTTTCTTT
V gene: TRBV7-2
D gene: TRBD1
clone size: .
J gene: TRBJ1-1

CDR3 protein: CAWSAGTGDNEQFF
CDR3 DNA: TGTGCCTGGAGTGCCGGGACAGGGGACAATGAGCAGTTCTTC
V gene: TRBV30
D gene: TRBD1
clone size: .
J gene: TRBJ2-1

CDR3 protein: CASSLRTGGLREQYF
CDR3 DNA: TGCGCCAGCAGCCTTCGGACAGGGGGTTTGAGGGAGCAGTACTTC
V gene: TRBV5-1
D gene: TRBD1
clone size: .
J gene: TRBJ2-7

CDR3 protein: CASSNLAGGPSYEQYF
CDR3 DNA: TGTGCCAGCAGCAATCTAGCGGGAGGGCCGTCCTACGAGCAGTACTTC
V gene: TRBV7-9
D gene: TRBD2
clone size: .
J gene: TRBJ2-7

CDR3 protein: CASSLVGGPEQYF
CDR3 DNA: TGCGCCAGCAGCTTGGTCGGAGGTCCAGAGCAGTACTTC
V gene: TRBV5-1
D gene: .
clone size: .
J gene: TRBJ2-7

CDR3 protein: CASTPFSGSYEQYF
CDR3 DNA: TGTGCCAGCACCCCGTTTAGCGGTTCCTACGAGCAGTACTTC
V gene: TRBV3-1/TRBV3-2
D gene: .
clone size: .
J gene: TRBJ2-7

CDR3 protein: CASSLGILGDGTDTQYF
CDR3 DNA: TGTGCCAGCAGCTTAGGGATATTGGGGGATGGCACAGATACGCAGTATTTT
V gene: TRBV7-3
D gene: .
clone size: .
J gene: TRBJ2-3

CDR3 protein: CASSERSSGGWGTDTQYF
CDR3 DNA: TGTGCCAGCAGTGAAAGAAGTAGCGGAGGATGGGGCACAGATACGCAGTATTTT
V gene: TRBV6-1
D gene: .
clone size: .
J gene: TRBJ2-3

CDR3 protein: CATSDLNRGNTQYF
CDR3 DNA: TGTGCCACCAGTGATTTGAACAGGGGGAATACGCAGTATTTT
V gene: TRBV24-1
D gene: TRBD1
clone size: once
J gene: TRBJ2-3

CDR3 protein: CASSLEPRGRTETQYF
CDR3 DNA: TGTGCCAGCAGCTTAGAACCCAGGGGGCGGACAGAGACCCAGTACTTC
V gene: TRBV7-2
D gene: TRBD1
clone size: few
J gene: TRBJ2-5

CDR3 protein: CASSMKGGSEAFF
CDR3 DNA: TGTGCCAGTAGTATGAAGGGAGGGTCTGAAGCTTTCTTT
V gene: TRBV19
D gene: .
clone size: few
J gene: TRBJ1-1

CDR3 protein: CASSLGRLVVSTEAFF
CDR3 DNA: TGTGCCAGCAGCTTAGGAAGACTCGTTGTGTCCACTGAAGCTTTCTTT
V gene: TRBV7-8
D gene: .
clone size: .
J gene: TRBJ1-1

CDR3 protein: CASRGTSNTGELFF
CDR3 DNA: TGTGCCAGCCGGGGGACCTCGAACACCGGGGAGCTGTTTTTT
V gene: TRBV19
D gene: .
clone size: once
J gene: TRBJ2-2

CDR3 protein: CASSLGRGQQFF
CDR3 DNA: TGTGCCAGCAGCTTAGGCCGTGGCCAACAGTTCTTC
V gene: TRBV7-2
D gene: .
clone size: .
J gene: TRBJ2-1

CDR3 protein: CASTLAGLNEQFF
CDR3 DNA: TGTGCCAGCACCTTAGCGGGCCTTAATGAGCAGTTCTTC
V gene: TRBV2
D gene: TRBD2
clone size: .
J gene: TRBJ2-1

CDR3 protein: CATSHRGIEDEQFF
CDR3 DNA: TGTGCCACCAGCCACAGGGGAATCGAGGATGAGCAGTTCTTC
V gene: TRBV24-1
D gene: TRBD1
clone size: .
J gene: TRBJ2-1

CDR3 protein: CASSYETGGVWGNQPQHF
CDR3 DNA: TGTGCCAGCAGTTACGAGACAGGGGGCGTTTGGGGCAATCAGCCCCAGCATTTT
V gene: TRBV6-2/TRBV6-3
D gene: TRBD1
clone size: .
J gene: TRBJ1-5

CDR3 protein: CASSSSGPEVNEQYF
CDR3 DNA: TGCGCCAGCAGCTCCTCCGGGCCAGAAGTGAACGAGCAGTACTTC
V gene: TRBV5-1
D gene: .
clone size: once
J gene: TRBJ2-7

CDR3 protein: CASRNRANYGYTF
CDR3 DNA: TGTGCCAGCAGGAACCGGGCTAACTATGGCTACACCTTC
V gene: TRBV12-3/TRBV12-4
D gene: .
clone size: few
J gene: TRBJ1-2

CDR3 protein: CASSLGFGGSDTEAFF
CDR3 DNA: TGTGCCAGCAGCTTAGGGTTCGGGGGCTCGGATACTGAAGCTTTCTTT
V gene: TRBV7-6
D gene: .
clone size: .
J gene: TRBJ1-1

CDR3 protein: CASSLGGPDTEAFF
CDR3 DNA: TGTGCCAGCAGTTTAGGGGGGCCAGACACTGAAGCTTTCTTT
V gene: TRBV28
D gene: .
clone size: .
J gene: TRBJ1-1

CDR3 protein: CASSSGGPYEQFF
CDR3 DNA: TGTGCCAGCAGCTCGGGAGGGCCATATGAGCAGTTCTTC
V gene: TRBV7-8
D gene: TRBD2
clone size: .
J gene: TRBJ2-1

CDR3 protein: CSAADREAFF
CDR3 DNA: TGCAGTGCTGCCGACAGGGAAGCTTTCTTT
V gene: TRBV20-1
D gene: .
clone size: .
J gene: TRBJ1-1

CDR3 protein: CASRRDRLNYGYTF
CDR3 DNA: TGTGCCAGTAGAAGGGACAGGTTAAACTATGGCTACACCTTC
V gene: TRBV19
D gene: TRBD1
clone size: once
J gene: TRBJ1-2

CDR3 protein: CASSPGGYEQYF
CDR3 DNA: TGTGCCAGCAGCCCGGGGGGATACGAGCAGTACTTC
V gene: TRBV28
D gene: TRBD2
clone size: .
J gene: TRBJ2-7